The T cell receptor beta chain described here comes from a study of OX40 agonist ivuxolimab in advanced cancers. For context, the study as a whole: The costimulatory receptor OX40 (CD134) was targeted by ivuxolimab, a fully human IgG2 agonistic monoclonal antibody. Intravenous ivuxolimab was administered to patients every 2 weeks at six dose levels: 0.01, 0.1, 0.3, 1.5, 3 and 10 mg/kg. Among the roughly 50 dose-escalation patients, about 19 had hepatocellular carcinoma, 15 or so melanoma, 9 renal cell carcinoma and 9 head and neck cancer. A male proportion of roughly 85% and a mean age of approximately 60 years, ranging from about 23 to 90, were recorded for the dose-escalation cohort. Prior anti-PD-1, anti-PD-L1 or anti-CTLA-4 therapy was permitted, and checkpoint inhibitors had been received by 30% to 40% of dose-escalation patients. Partial responses occurred in three dose-escalation patients, of whom one had hepatocellular carcinoma and two had cutaneous melanoma. The purpose of peripheral TCRbeta sequencing was to test whether ivuxolimab changed TCR sequence diversity and led to clonal T-cell expansion. The paper reports the monotherapy dose-escalation portion (N of about 56 patients) of the phase I ivuxolimab trial.

Turning to this clone: Its antigen is not yet known. Per-base quality was not reported, and no clone a single base away is much larger than it.

What the authors observed across the whole study: Which antigens the clonally expanded peripheral T cells were specific for was not determined. Low levels of normalized T-cell clonal expansion were also seen in some patients who did not respond. In the 0.1-3.0 mg/kg groups, partial responders had among the lowest normalized peripheral clonal expansion, particularly in CD8+ T cells. After ivuxolimab, more expanded clones were found on average in CD8+ T cells than in CD4+ T cells. At doses of 0.1 to 3.0 mg/kg, clonal expansion of both CD4+ and CD8+ T cells in blood was seen between baseline and week 6.

V gives up 4 bases and J gives up 4 bases, and the segment between their germline ends measures 11 bases. As encoded in the germline V gene, CDR1 is SQVTM while CDR2 is ANQGSEA. The CDR3 spans 13 residues, from the cysteine through the phenylalanine. Just the 39-base CDR3 DNA is kept, in frame starting at base 1. Patients with a history of autoimmune disease or receiving systemic immunosuppression were excluded from the trial. Peripheral blood for TCR sequencing was drawn from every dose cohort at baseline, at cycle 4 day 1 and at cycle 7 day 1. The samples were drawn from a first-in-human, open-label, multicenter phase I dose-escalation trial of ivuxolimab. Adults with locally advanced or metastatic head and neck squamous cell, hepatocellular, melanoma or renal cell carcinoma were enrolled in the trial. Before TCR sequencing, CD4+ T cells and CD8+ T cells were sorted from peripheral blood as separate populations.

Genomic DNA was extracted from sorted cells for sequencing of the TCRbeta CDR3 region. TCRbeta CDR3 regions were sequenced using the immunoSEQ Assay. TCRdb mirrors the immuneACCESS table, restricted to in-frame sequences. Some clones are absent from its copies; in checked studies, under half trace to an unresolved V gene, and the reason for the others is unknown. The sample contains roughly 81,000 clones, around nine tenths of them found a single time. The ten largest clones capture approximately 0.47% of the sample. In this chain, TRBV29-1 is recombined with TRBJ1-5; D gene: possibly TRBD1, on 5 matching bases. The input for sequencing was CD4+ or CD8+ T cells sorted from blood, taken in a trial of the OX40 agonist ivuxolimab. The source of this sequence is an adult with an advanced solid tumor such as melanoma, head and neck, liver or kidney cancer. CDR3 region: CSVGGGDNQPQHF. Read as DNA, the sequence is TGCAGCGTTGGGGGGGGTGATAATCAGCCCCAGCATTTT.